This T cell receptor (beta chain) was found in a study of cytomegalovirus exposure and HLA in healthy donors. Overall study results and limits: Some V segments could not be told apart, so they were left out, TRBV6-2 and TRBV6-3 among them.

This CDR3 comprises 17 residues. The germline V gene has CDR1 SGHKS and CDR2 YYEKEE (reference sequence). V dropped 4 bases and J dropped 9; count of bases not matched to a gene: 13. This clone was observed a handful of times. As yet, its antigen is unknown. Primers for the PCR totalled 60 Vbeta and 13 Jbeta. Sequencing was performed with immunoSEQ multiplex PCR; in TCRdb, only in-frame clones are kept and a portion is missing. The data contain some 87,000 clones, around three quarters of them singletons. The TCR sequence derives from a woman aged 50 to 60 in good health and CMV-seropositive. The V call is TRBV5-5, the J call TRBJ2-3; 14 bases align to TRBD2. Sequencing was done on a sample of PBMCs. This chain's CDR3 is CASSLAWGLAGVYTQYF. Here the CDR3 DNA reads TGTGCCAGCAGCCTGGCGTGGGGACTAGCGGGAGTCTACACGCAGTATTTT. Supplemented by reference TRBV5-5 and TRBJ2-3, the full variable domain reads DAGVTQSPTHLIKTRGQQVTLRCSPISGHKSVSWYQQVLGQGPQFIFQYYEKEERGRGNFPDRFSARQFPNYSSELNVNALLLGDSALYLCASSLAWGLAGVYTQYFGPGTRLTVL.